This T cell receptor beta chain was documented in a study of cytomegalovirus exposure and HLA in healthy donors (dated by TCRdb to 2015 to 2018). Regarding the research as a whole: According to an earlier analysis of a few hundred of the donors, 150 million to 200 million T cells yielded 117 million unique TCR beta sequences and 250 to 350 Gb of sequence data. The study aimed to test whether cataloging public T cell receptors could reveal signatures of past pathogen exposure. Both class I and class II loci were covered by HLA typing, at four-digit resolution. To decide whether each TCR beta V gene segment behaved as functional or pseudogenic, an earlier analysis of approximately 620 of the donors relied on high-throughput TCR beta sequencing. A later analysis re-examined previously published TCR beta repertoires from roughly 720 donors and added high-resolution HLA genotyping to investigate patterns of TCR occurrence. Alongside the repertoire data, information on donor age, sex, ethnicity and CMV serostatus was compiled. High-throughput TCR immunosequencing, statistical association of individual TCRs with disease status, and machine learning were combined to predict cytomegalovirus infection status. In the later analysis, no new phenotypic data were used to find candidate immune exposures; instead, reliance was placed on TCR beta sequences and their occurrence across donors. Of the 300 to 400 genotyped donors, approximately 80% fell in the genetic ancestry cluster associated with self-reported Caucasian donors. An early release covering more than 500 HLA-typed donors comprised roughly 300 gigabases of sequencing data and roughly 86 million unique TCR sequences. Besides the first cohort of 550 to 750 subjects, a separate validation cohort made up of 120 or so different subjects was used. Because of strong linkage in the cohort, 5 or 6 DR-DQ haplotypes were treated as single units for association and clustering. Using immunosequencing, the study profiled T cell repertoires from fewer than 850 subjects and related those repertoires to cytomegalovirus serostatus. Every discovery cohort repertoire had been produced on one sequencing platform. A later genetic analysis used genome-wide SNP genotypes for about 60% of the roughly 700 donors, treating that subset as a discovery cohort. Typing coverage differed by locus: A, B, C, DRB1 and DQB1 were typed in roughly 629-640 donors, DQA1 in 522, DPA1 in some 610, and DPB1 in just under 480. Across 398 genotyped donors of the cohort, an average of about 240,000 unique TCR beta nucleotide sequences per donor were sequenced, and roughly 20% of those sequences were non-productive. Broader findings and caveats from the paper: A cluster of highly shared sequence variants was judged likely to be a technical artifact of the sequencing pipeline. The presence/absence analyses assumed that sequencing depth was roughly uniform across donors, and that assumption may not be true. Assigning TCR associations to individual alleles was difficult when HLA alleles, especially DR and DQ, strongly co-occurred. In a later analysis, TCR association rates were found to vary across HLA loci, with the most associated TCRs seen for DRB1 alleles and the fewest for HLA-C alleles. Cytomegalovirus status was reported to be diagnosed by the classifier with high specificity and sensitivity in both the original and validation cohorts. The authors suggested that the approach could potentially be generalized to other disease states and immunological phenotypes. Three of the identified cytomegalovirus-associated TCR beta chains were confirmed in vitro to be specific for cytomegalovirus antigens. A total of fewer than 200 TCR beta chains were listed by the study as associated with cytomegalovirus. In a later analysis, most CMV-associated TCR beta chains were found to appear HLA-restricted, with HLA associations seemingly driven largely by CMV exposure. A later genetic analysis reported fewer N-insertions in productive TCRs among donors in an Asian-associated ancestry cluster than the roughly 700-donor mean. At a false discovery rate of 0.05, a later analysis linked approximately 18,000 TCR beta sequences to specific HLA alleles. V-gene and J-gene trimming of TCR beta chains was associated with a missense DCLRE1C variant in a later genetic analysis, and the association was replicated in an independent cohort. Correlated functional status among segregating V segments might be attributable to linkage disequilibrium, but an unknown experimental factor could not be ruled out. According to a later analysis, parvovirus B19, influenza, CMV and Epstein-Barr virus appeared linked to several top co-occurrence clusters. In this cohort, only TCR beta chains were sequenced, and detectable features were limited by the absence of alpha or paired-chain data. HLA typing was unavailable for some donors at each locus, so association tests used only the typed subset. A later analysis found that HLA-associated TCR beta chains were more clonally expanded and had lower generation probabilities than equally common non-associated chains. CMV serostatus was the only immune exposure information available for the cohort. Because counts were too low, fewer than 20 rarely observed V segments, including chromosome 9 orphons, were excluded from the earlier analysis of roughly 580 of the donors. An earlier analysis of some 590 of the donors showed that most TCR beta V segments appeared in productive rearrangements either about 87% or about 30% of the time, which broadly matched IMGT annotations. The 87-base-pair reads could not distinguish some IMGT-functional V segments, including TRBV6-2 and TRBV6-3, so those segments were excluded. A further reported finding was that TCR beta sequences accurately predicted the HLA-A and HLA-B alleles for most subjects in the first cohort. While some public TCRs were present in many individuals, most TCR sequences turned up only very rarely across donors.

For this clone: This receptor's antigen is unknown. No base-level quality is on record; no much larger clone is a single base apart.

V loses 3 bases of germline sequence and J loses 3 bases, and the interval between the two ends is 9 bases. CDR3 length: 13 amino acids, cysteine to phenylalanine. Just CDR3 DNA is preserved here, 39 bases in frame from base 1. From a lookup of the germline V gene, CDR1 and CDR2 are SGHTA and FQGNSA. The cohort consisted of 650 to 700 healthy bone marrow donors. At the time of sampling, every cohort member was nominally healthy, though immune exposures that went unrecorded were likely present. The donor tested CMV seronegative and was one of the 352 seronegative cohort members. A peripheral blood sample was collected from each donor, and TCR beta sequencing was performed on peripheral blood mononuclear cells. Genomic DNA was extracted from the blood cell samples with the Qiagen DNeasy Blood Extraction Kit. The protocol used for the library was the immunoSEQ multiplex PCR assay. For the multiplex PCR, a mixture combining 60 forward primers for TCR Vbeta segments and 13 reverse primers for TCR Jbeta segments was used. The CDR3 region of rearranged TCR beta genes was amplified from genomic DNA by a multiplex PCR assay. Amplified TCR beta libraries were sequenced as 87-base-pair reads on the Illumina HiSeq System. In the source study's methods: A later analysis counted about 80 million unique TCR beta chains across the 666 repertoires, and about 10 million of these chains were shared by at least two donors. A nearest-neighbor algorithm error-corrected the raw reads and collapsed the reads into unique sequences, merging closely related sequences to remove PCR and sequencing errors. To assign V, D and J gene segments, CDR3 sequences were aligned to IMGT reference sequences. For a sequence to be retained, a match of at least six nucleotides to both a V gene segment and a J gene segment was required. A rearrangement counted as productive if the CDR3 had no stop codons and remained in frame with V and J, and every other rearrangement counted as non-productive. Following IMGT convention, CDR3 was defined as the stretch from the second conserved V-encoded cysteine to the conserved J-encoded phenylalanine. The earlier analysis of approximately 500 of the donors excluded sequences that lacked an unambiguous match to a single V gene segment. In an earlier analysis of about 590 of the donors, a V segment was called functional when productive rearrangements were above 56.7%, and segregating when the standard deviation between donors exceeded 5%. To diagnose cytomegalovirus status from the catalog of TCR beta chain sequences, a statistical classification framework was built. In a later analysis, V and J genes were assigned by comparing TCR nucleotide sequences against IMGT/GENE-DB human TR gene sequences. In a later analysis, CDR3 sequences and most-parsimonious VDJ recombination scenarios were assigned using the TCRdist pipeline. In a later analysis, each TCR beta chain was defined by its CDR3 amino acid sequence together with its V-gene family, and reads without a unique V-gene family were excluded. In a later analysis, several hundred highly shared, low-generation-probability nucleotide sequences were removed to address suspected cross-contamination and a sequencing artifact. In a later analysis, a clonal expansion index was calculated for each public chain from normalized within-repertoire ranks of inferred template counts. A later analysis computed generation probabilities with a VDJ recombination model fitted to out-of-frame rearrangements, and checked the results against IGoR. A later analysis scored TCR-TCR, TCR-HLA and TCR-CMV co-occurrence with hypergeometric tests, applying a repertoire-size bias correction to TCR pairs. False discovery rates were estimated in a later analysis by permuting HLA or CMV assignments 20 times. A later analysis grouped co-occurring TCRs with DBSCAN, adding TCRdist sequence similarity when clustering within HLA-allele-positive subsets. For co-occurrence clustering, repertoires with fewer than 30,000 or more than 120,000 public chains were excluded, along with five repertoires with anomalous nucleotide sharing. What TCRdb holds here is the immuneACCESS table cut down to in-frame rearrangements. Part of the clones is not present; checked against another copy, under half of the missing clones reflect an unresolved V gene, and the others are unexplained. From that table come the V and J calls and clone size; the DNA was used to work out D and trimming. The sample contains roughly 180,000 clones, over 70% of them found a single time. 1.2% of the sample is taken by the ten largest.

The sequence derives from a boy aged 2-15 years in good health and CMV-seronegative. Specimen: PBMCs. The chain is encoded by TRBV7-2 joined to TRBJ2-7, with an unclear D gene assignment. The encoded CDR3 is CASSLVQNYEQYF. The DNA sequence is as follows: TGTGCCAGCAGCTTGGTACAGAACTACGAGCAGTACTTC.